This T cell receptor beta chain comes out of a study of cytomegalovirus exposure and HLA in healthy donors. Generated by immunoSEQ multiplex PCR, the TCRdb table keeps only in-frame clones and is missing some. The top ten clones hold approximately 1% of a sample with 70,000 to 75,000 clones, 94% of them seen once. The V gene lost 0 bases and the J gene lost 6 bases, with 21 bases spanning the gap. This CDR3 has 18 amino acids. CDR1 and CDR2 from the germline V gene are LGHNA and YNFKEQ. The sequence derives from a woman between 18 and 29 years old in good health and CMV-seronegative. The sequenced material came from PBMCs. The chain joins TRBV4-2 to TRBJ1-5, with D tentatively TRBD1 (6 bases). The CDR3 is CASSQDVGDTRRGQPQHF. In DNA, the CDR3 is TGTGCCAGCAGCCAAGATGTCGGGGACACCCGCCGAGGTCAGCCCCAGCATTTT.